Below, 21 T cell receptor beta chains from the same sample are listed, as sequenced in a study of response to subunit inactivated influenza vaccine. TCRdb processed the RT-PCR reads anew with MiXCR; each CDR3 protein has one entry. The repertoire holds about 310,000 distinct CDR3 sequences, with about 20% as singletons. Here the sequenced sample was PBMCs from blood, taken less than 22 months after vaccination. These receptors were collected from a man aged 50-75 years who received an inactivated influenza vaccine.

V and J are TRBV20-1 and TRBJ2-7; possible D gene TRBD2, 6 bases. Trimming left V 3 bases short and J 5 bases short, with 14 bases between. CDR1 is DFQATT, CDR2 SNEGSKA, per germline (reference sequence). The CDR3 spans 13 residues. CDR3 DNA: TGCAGTGCTAGCAGCGGAGCGGGCCACGAGCAGTACTTC. Protein: CSASSGAGHEQYF.

V usage is TRBV5-1 and J usage is TRBJ2-3, with unresolved D. This CDR3 is built from 16 residues. V lost 0 bases, J lost 1 base, and 12 bases lay in between. Germline V gene lookup returns CDR1 SGHRS and CDR2 YFSETQ. The CDR3: CASSLDARRGTDTQYF. CDR3 DNA: TGCGCCAGCAGCTTGGATGCCCGAAGGGGCACAGATACGCAGTATTTT.

The chain recombines TRBV4-1 with TRBJ1-2, with D possibly being TRBD1 (5 bases). The CDR3 has 14 amino acids. V gave up 0 bases and J gave up 4 bases, with 9 bases separating them. Germline-derived CDR1 and CDR2 are MGHRA and YSYEKL. The CDR3 spells CASSQDKGPYGYTF. In nucleotides, the CDR3 is TGCGCCAGCAGCCAAGATAAGGGGCCCTATGGCTACACCTTC.

There are a few counts of this clonotype. The chain uses TRBV21-1 and TRBJ1-3; the table gives TRBD1 as D, unverified against the DNA. TRBV21-1 counts as a pseudogene. The CDR3 is 17 amino acids. CDR3 protein: CASSPIQGPLSGNTIYF. The CDR3, as DNA: TGTGCCAGTTCCCCCATACAGGGTCCGCTCTCTGGAAACACCATATATTTT.

This clonotype was counted a single time. The CDR3 protein is CSARNSGRGTDTQYF. In nucleotides, the CDR3 is TGCAGTGCTAGAAATAGCGGGAGGGGCACAGATACGCAGTATTTT. The V call is TRBV20-1, the J call TRBJ2-3, with 11 positions matching TRBD2. Germline CDR1 is DFQATT and CDR2 is SNEGSKA (reference sequence). The CDR3 extends over 15 amino acids. V dropped 2 bases and J dropped 1; count of bases not matched to a gene: 2.

The sample holds a few counts of this clonotype. The CDR3 bases are TGTGCCAGCAGTTATTGGATGAACACTGAAGCTTTCTTT. As protein: CASSYWMNTEAFF. The chain recombines TRBV6-2 or TRBV6-3 with TRBJ1-1, with D hard to call. The CDR3 contains 13 residues. CDR1 MNHEY and CDR2 SVGEGT come from the germline V gene. Trimming stripped 3 bases from V and 0 bases from J, with 5 bases between.

This clonotype was counted a few times. This chain uses TRBV27 with TRBJ2-2, with 8 bases identical to TRBD2. Unmatched junction bases numbered 9, after V lost 5 bases and J lost 7 bases. Germline V gene data show CDR1 as MNHEY and CDR2 as SMNVEV (reference sequence). This CDR3 has 15 amino acids. As DNA, the CDR3 is TGTGCCAGCAGTCAGGGACTAGGCACGGTCGGGGAGCTGTTTTTT. This gives the protein CASSQGLGTVGELFF.

This sequence joins TRBV4-3 and TRBJ2-1, with a weak D call TRBD1 (6 bases). The CDR3 is 18 amino acids. V dropped 0 bases and J dropped 4 bases, with 19 bases sitting between them. CDR1 and CDR2 (germline): LGHNA, YSLEER. The CDR3 reads CASSQEGTPNTGYNEQFF. DNA for the CDR3: TGCGCCAGCAGCCAAGAAGGGACACCCAATACCGGGTACAATGAGCAGTTCTTC.

The CDR3 coding sequence is TGCGCCAGCAGCACCGGACAGGGAGGGAAAGGGAACACTGAAGCTTTCTTT. It translates to CASSTGQGGKGNTEAFF. J is TRBJ1-1 and V is TRBV5-1; 8 nucleotides match TRBD1. There are 17 residues in the CDR3. V lost 4 bases, J lost 1 base, and 12 bases stayed unmatched. Germline V gene data show CDR1 as SGHRS and CDR2 as YFSETQ.

The chain combines TRBV10-3 with TRBJ2-5, with 8 bases that match TRBD1. V lost 2 bases and J lost 1; bases outside the gene matches: 3. Germline V CDR1 and CDR2: ENHRY, SYGVKD. The CDR3 spans 15 residues. The CDR3 loop reads CAISEDRGVQETQYF. As DNA, the CDR3 is TGTGCCATCAGTGAGGACAGGGGTGTCCAAGAGACCCAGTACTTC.

This clonotype was seen repeatedly, ten times or more. This rearrangement joins TRBV7-2 to TRBJ1-2; 8 bases are shared with TRBD1. There are 14 residues in the CDR3. Trimming at V came to 5 bases and at J to 5 bases, leaving 7 bases not matched to a gene. Germline V gene lookup returns CDR1 SGHTA and CDR2 FQGNSA. CDR3 region: CASSPGGIIYGYTF. Written as DNA, the CDR3 is TGTGCCAGCAGCCCAGGGGGCATTATTTATGGCTACACCTTC.

The sample holds a few counts of this clonotype. The chain joins TRBV28 to TRBJ1-1; TRBD1 matches 7 bases. Germline CDR1 and CDR2: MDHEN and SYDVKM. Trimming took 5 bases from V and 1 from J; bases not matched to a gene: 7. This CDR3 region has 15 residues. CDR3 DNA: TGTGCCAGCAGTCCTACTCGGACAGGGAACACTGAAGCTTTCTTT. It codes for CASSPTRTGNTEAFF.

There are a few counts of this clonotype. The chain couples TRBV7-2 to TRBJ2-7, with unresolved D. Trimming stripped 5 bases from V and 2 bases from J, with 13 bases between. This CDR3 region has 14 residues. The germline V gene has CDR1 SGHTA and CDR2 FQGNSA. The DNA of the CDR3 is TGTGCCAGCAGCCCTACAGCCGGAACCTACGAGCAGTACTTC. It encodes CASSPTAGTYEQYF.

There are a few counts of this clonotype. V and J are TRBV7-2 and TRBJ2-2; possible D gene TRBD1, 6 bases. The CDR3 consists of 14 residues. CDR1 and CDR2 (germline): SGHTA, FQGNSA. Trimming stripped 5 bases from V and 5 bases from J, with 12 bases between. The CDR3 DNA is TGTGCCAGCAGCCTAGAGAGGGGGACCGGGGAGCTGTTTTTT. Its translation: CASSLERGTGELFF.

In DNA form, the CDR3 reads TGTGCCAGCAGTTGGCAGGGAGTAGGTACGCAGTATTTT. Translation gives CASSWQGVGTQYF. The chain joins TRBV12-3 or TRBV12-4 to TRBJ2-3; possibly TRBD1 or TRBD2 for D (5 bases each). The CDR3 loop spans 13 amino acids. Trimming cost V 4 bases and J 8 bases, with 13 bases left between them.

This clonotype was observed at least ten times. The chain carries TRBV7-2 and TRBJ2-4; 11 bases map to TRBD2. Germline assignment: CDR1 SGHTA and CDR2 FQGNSA. With V trimmed by 5 bases and J by 5 bases, 2 bases remained unmatched. CDR3 size: 14 residues. CDR3 nucleotides: TGTGCCAGCAGCAGGGGACTAGCGGAAAACATTCAGTACTTC. Residues: CASSRGLAENIQYF.

Remarks on this clonotype: A junction boundary mismatches the germline segment, possibly from a read error. This chain uses TRBV7-7 with TRBJ2-5; 12 nucleotides match TRBD2. This CDR3 region has 15 residues. Per the germline V gene, CDR1 is SSHAT and CDR2 is FNYEAQ (reference sequence). CDR3 DNA sequence: TGTGCTAGCAGCTTAGGACTAGCGGGGAAAGAGACCCAGTACTTC. Protein: CASSLGLAGKETQYF. Complete variable domain (other parts from reference TRBV7-7 and TRBJ2-5): GAGVSQSPRYKVTKRGQDVTLRCDPISSHATLYWYQQALGQGPEFLTYFNYEAQPDKSGLPSDRFSAERPEGSISTLTIQRTEQRDSAMYRCASSLGLAGKETQYFGPGTRLLVL.

This chain links TRBV3-1 with TRBJ2-6, with 7 bases identical to TRBD1. CDR3 length: 18 residues. Germline CDR1 is LGHDT and CDR2 is YNNKEL (reference sequence). Germline trimming cut 0 bases from V and 0 bases from J; bases unmatched to any gene: 5. CDR3 loop: CASSQEGTARSGANVLTF. The CDR3 nucleotides read TGTGCCAGCAGCCAAGAGGGGACAGCCCGCTCTGGGGCCAACGTCCTGACTTTC.

This clonotype was detected a few times. The chain couples TRBV20-1 to TRBJ2-1; tentatively, D is TRBD1 (6 bases). V lost 7 bases and J lost 0, with 10 bases in between. The germline V gene encodes CDR1 DFQATT and CDR2 SNEGSKA (reference sequence). The CDR3 length is 13 residues. CDR3 in DNA: TGCAGTGAGAGCAGGGGCTCCTACAATGAGCAGTTCTTC. It specifies CSESRGSYNEQFF.

The rearrangement uses TRBV7-9 and TRBJ1-1; 7 bases are a match to TRBD1. The germline V gene has CDR1 SEHNR and CDR2 FQNEAQ (reference sequence). V shed 5 bases and J 4 bases; nucleotides not matched to a gene: 13. The length of the CDR3 is 16 residues. As DNA, the CDR3 is TGTGCCAGCAGCCCAATACTACAGGGGCGGAGCACTGAAGCTTTCTTT. It yields the protein CASSPILQGRSTEAFF. Complete variable domain (other parts from reference TRBV7-9 and TRBJ1-1): DTGVSQNPRHKITKRGQNVTFRCDPISEHNRLYWYRQTLGQGPEFLTYFQNEAQLEKSRLLSDRFSAERPKGSFSTLEIQRTEQGDSAMYLCASSPILQGRSTEAFFGQGTRLTVV.

This chain links TRBV6-5 with TRBJ1-2, with D unresolved. Germline CDR1 and CDR2: MNHEY and SVGAGI. The V and J ends lost 3 bases and 4 bases respectively, with 21 bases between them. This CDR3 has 17 residues. CDR3 in amino acids: CASSYNPPRARPYGYTF. The CDR3 coding sequence is TGTGCCAGCAGTTATAATCCCCCCCGGGCCCGCCCCTATGGCTACACCTTC.